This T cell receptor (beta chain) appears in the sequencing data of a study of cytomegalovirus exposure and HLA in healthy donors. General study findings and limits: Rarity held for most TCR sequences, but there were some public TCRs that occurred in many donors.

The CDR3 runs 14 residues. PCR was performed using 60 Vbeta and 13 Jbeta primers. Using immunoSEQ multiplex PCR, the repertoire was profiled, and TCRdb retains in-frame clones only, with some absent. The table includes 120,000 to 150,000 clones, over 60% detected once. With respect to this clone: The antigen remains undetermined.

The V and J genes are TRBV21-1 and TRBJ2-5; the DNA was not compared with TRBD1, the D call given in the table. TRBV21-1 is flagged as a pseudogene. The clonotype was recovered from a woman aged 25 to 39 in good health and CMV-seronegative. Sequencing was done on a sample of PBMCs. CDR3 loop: CASSERQICETQYF. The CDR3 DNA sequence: TGTGCCAGCAGCGAACGACAGATTTGTGAGACCCAGTACTTC.